Below are 11 T cell receptor beta chains sequenced from a single sample in a study of blood T cell repertoires in COVID-19. Clones were sequenced by immunoSEQ multiplex PCR, and TCRdb holds only the in-frame ones, with some missing. Of about 200,000 clones in the sample, 70% to 90% were seen once. Sequenced: peripheral blood. Receptors were obtained from a woman between 65 and 79 years old with active or convalescent COVID-19.

The chain has TRBV7-2 and TRBJ2-6, with 7 bases aligning to TRBD2. CDR1 is SGHTA and CDR2 is FQGNSA in the germline V gene. The CDR3 is 18 amino acids. The junction had 10 bases not matched to a gene; V was cut back by 5 bases and J by 0 bases. The chain's CDR3 is CASSLRRRGNSGANVLTF. The CDR3 bases are TGTGCCAGCAGCCTCAGGAGGCGGGGGAACTCTGGGGCCAACGTCCTGACTTTC.

This clone was found a few times. The chain links TRBV4-2 to TRBJ1-2; 7 bases agree with TRBD1. CDR1 is LGHNA and CDR2 is YNFKEQ in the germline V gene. CDR3 length: 14 residues. Trimming removed 0 bases from V and 3 bases from J; junction bases left unmatched: 1. CDR3 region: CASSQDGQDYGYTF. DNA of the CDR3: TGTGCCAGCAGCCAAGATGGACAGGACTATGGCTACACCTTC.

The chain joins TRBV7-8 to TRBJ2-1; D is possibly TRBD2 (5 bases). From germline, CDR1 is SGHVS and CDR2 FQNEAQ. The CDR3 is made up of 13 amino acids. V lost 4 bases, J lost 14 bases, and 18 bases lay in between. This CDR3 is CASSSTSTTPEFF. CDR3 DNA: TGTGCCAGCAGCTCTACGTCGACTACCCCCGAGTTCTTC.

The V and J genes are TRBV3-1 (or the pseudogene TRBV3-2) and TRBJ2-5; D might be TRBD2 (5 bases). CDR1 and CDR2 (germline): LGHDT, YNNKEL (reference sequence). This CDR3 is built from 14 residues. V was trimmed by 4 bases and J by 1 base, leaving 10 bases between them. CDR3 sequence (DNA): TGTGCCAGCAGCCCTTTAGCGTTCCAAGAGACCCAGTACTTC. As protein: CASSPLAFQETQYF.

The V and J genes are TRBV5-1 and TRBJ2-7, with 9 nucleotides matching TRBD1. CDR3 length equals 15 residues. J lost 5 bases, V lost 4 bases, and 10 bases had no gene match. Germline V lookup: CDR1 SGHRS, CDR2 YFSETQ. The CDR3 DNA follows: TGCGCCAGCAGCCCCGTTGGACAGGGGTTTCACGAGCAGTACTTC. Its translation is CASSPVGQGFHEQYF.

This chain connects TRBV3-1 (or the pseudogene TRBV3-2) to TRBJ1-2; D is undetermined. V was shortened by 0 bases and J by 5 bases, with 13 bases between the two germline ends. The CDR3 covers 15 residues. In germline, CDR1 is LGHDT, CDR2 YNNKEL (reference sequence). The CDR3 nucleotides are TGTGCCAGCAGCCAAGATAAAGCCCTCAAGTATGGCTACACCTTC. It codes for CASSQDKALKYGYTF.

The J gene is TRBJ1-1, the V gene TRBV29-1; D not certain. The germline gives CDR1 SQVTM, CDR2 ANQGSEA. The CDR3 consists of 13 residues. V was cut by 0 bases and J by 5 bases, with 10 bases left in between. The CDR3 sequence is CSVEDRPGTEAFF. CDR3 sequence (DNA): TGCAGCGTTGAAGACAGGCCGGGGACTGAAGCTTTCTTT.

This chain links TRBV5-1 with TRBJ2-5; 11 bases map to TRBD2. This CDR3 is 14 amino acids long. V was clipped by 5 bases and J by 4 bases; unmatched bases: 4. Germline CDR1 is SGHRS and CDR2 is YFSETQ. The CDR3 nucleotides read TGCGCCAGCAGATTACTAGCGGGGGTAGAGACCCAGTACTTC. It is translated as CASRLLAGVETQYF. Together with reference TRBV5-1 and TRBJ2-5, the CDR3 gives the full variable domain: KAGVTQTPRYLIKTRGQQVTLSCSPISGHRSVSWYQQTPGQGLQFLFEYFSETQRNKGNFPGRFSGRQFSNSRSEMNVSTLELGDSALYLCASRLLAGVETQYFGPGTRLLVL.

The genes are TRBV2 and TRBJ1-1; unclear D gene. The germline V gene has CDR1 SNHLY and CDR2 FYNNEI. V lost 5 bases, J lost 4 bases, and 17 bases lay in between. The CDR3 spans 15 residues. This CDR3 is CASSSSGSGSTEAFF. The CDR3, as DNA: TGTGCCAGCAGTTCTAGCGGGTCTGGGAGCACTGAAGCTTTCTTT.

The chain combines TRBV28 with TRBJ1-2; 7 positions match TRBD1. This CDR3 contains 13 residues. V lost 6 bases to trimming and J lost 8 bases; unmatched junction nucleotides: 9. Germline V gives CDR1 MDHEN, CDR2 SYDVKM. CDR3 loop: CASREDRTDGYTF. The CDR3 coding sequence is TGTGCCAGCAGAGAGGACAGGACGGACGGCTACACCTTC.

This chain connects TRBV5-1 to TRBJ1-4; TRBD1 matches 7 bases. Germline V gives CDR1 SGHRS, CDR2 YFSETQ. V lost 4 bases and J lost 1; bases outside the gene matches: 4. This CDR3 contains 15 residues. CDR3 in DNA: TGCGCCAGCAGCCCAAGACAGGGAACTAATGAAAAACTGTTTTTT. This translates into CASSPRQGTNEKLFF.